This T cell receptor (beta chain) was profiled in a study of CD8+CD57+ T cells in acquired aplastic anemia. Across the whole study: The average for DNA from sorted CD4+ and CD8+ cells was roughly 3 ug.

V shed 8 bases and J shed 2 bases, with 13 bases lying between them. The CDR3 spans 13 residues. Germline CDR1 SGHVS, CDR2 FQNEAQ. This clonotype was recorded at least ten times. Patients chosen for sequencing had shown CD8+CD57+ cell expansion by flow cytometry. There was no therapy given to any patient before the blood sampling took place. Genomic DNA constituted the template upon which TCR beta VDJ and CDR3 profiling was performed. TCRdb ran MiXCR on the reads and lists one entry per CDR3 protein. The table has over 150,000 distinct CDR3 sequences, around 50% seen once. Sequenced: sorted CD4+, CD8+, or CD8+CD57+ T cells (not recorded which) from PBMCs. This TCR was sampled from a human donor with aplastic anemia. V is TRBV7-8 and J is TRBJ2-7; D call uncertain. Written as DNA, the CDR3 is TGTGCCAGCTCACTGGGCACTACCTACGAGCAGTACTTC. Protein product: CASSLGTTYEQYF.